This T cell receptor beta chain was recorded in a study of radiation and T cells in renal cell carcinoma. About the study: Nephrectomy followed 15 Gy stereotactic body radiation by 4 weeks.

As for time point: blood 2 weeks post-SBRT. The treatment denotes: 15 Gy SBRT to primary tumor, nephrectomy 4 weeks later. Serial blood draws occurred at baseline and 2 and 4 weeks post-SBRT. The patient's renal cell carcinoma had clear cell pathology. V lost 5 bases to trimming and J lost 5 bases, with 16 bases between them. This CDR3 contains 14 residues. Germline loops: CDR1 SGHVS, CDR2 FNYEAQ. Some clones are missing from TCRdb's copy, which holds only in-frame ones; the method was immunoSEQ multiplex PCR. The table has 150,000 to 160,000 clones, over 80% seen once; the top ten hold 10% to 15%. The rearrangement joins TRBV7-6 to TRBJ2-7; maybe TRBD1 (5 bases). The sample here was blood, taken from a patient whose treatment included radiotherapy and nephrectomy. The TCR was taken from a woman aged 45-65 years with renal cell carcinoma. The CDR3 DNA sequence: TGTGCCAGCAGCCCGCAGCTCAGGGCCGACGAGCAGTACTTC. Its translation: CASSPQLRADEQYF.